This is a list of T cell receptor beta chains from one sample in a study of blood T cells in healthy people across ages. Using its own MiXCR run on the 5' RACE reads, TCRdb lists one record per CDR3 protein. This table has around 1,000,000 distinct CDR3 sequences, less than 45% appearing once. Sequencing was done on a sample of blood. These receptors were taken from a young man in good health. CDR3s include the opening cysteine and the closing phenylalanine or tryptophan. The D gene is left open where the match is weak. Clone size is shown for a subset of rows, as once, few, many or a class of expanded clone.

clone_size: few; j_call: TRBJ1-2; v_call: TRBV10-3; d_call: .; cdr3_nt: TGTGCCATCAGTGACTCGGCTCAGCTTAACTATGGCTACACCTTC; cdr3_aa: CAISDSAQLNYGYTF
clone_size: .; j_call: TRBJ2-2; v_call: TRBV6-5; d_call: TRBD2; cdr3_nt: TGTGCCAGCAGGGCAACTAGCGGGGTCTCCGGGGAGCTGTTTTTT; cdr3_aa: CASRATSGVSGELFF
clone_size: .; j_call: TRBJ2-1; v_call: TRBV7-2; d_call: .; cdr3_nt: TGTGCCAGCAGCTTCTATTCGGGACTTAGCTCCTACAATGAGCAGTTCTTC; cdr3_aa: CASSFYSGLSSYNEQFF
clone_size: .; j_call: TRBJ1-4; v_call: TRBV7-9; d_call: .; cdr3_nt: TGTGCCAGCAGCTTAGTGGGTTGGGCTAATGAAAAACTGTTTTTT; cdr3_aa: CASSLVGWANEKLFF
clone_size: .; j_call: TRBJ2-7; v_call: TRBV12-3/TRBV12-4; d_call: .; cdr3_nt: TGTGTCAGCAGTCAACCGGGAGCCCCATACGAGCAGTACTTC; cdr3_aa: CVSSQPGAPYEQYF
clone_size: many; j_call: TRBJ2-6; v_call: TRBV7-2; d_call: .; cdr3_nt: TGTGCCAGCAGCTATACTGGGGCCAACGTCCTGACTTTC; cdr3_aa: CASSYTGANVLTF
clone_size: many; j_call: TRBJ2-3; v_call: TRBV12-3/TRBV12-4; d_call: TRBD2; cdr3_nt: TGTGCCAGCGGACTAGCGGACTCCACAGATACGCAGTATTTT; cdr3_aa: CASGLADSTDTQYF
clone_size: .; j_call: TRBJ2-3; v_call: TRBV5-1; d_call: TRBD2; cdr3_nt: TGCGCCAGCAGCTTGAGTTTAAGGTCTAGCGGGGTCACAGATACGCAGTATTTT; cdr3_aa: CASSLSLRSSGVTDTQYF
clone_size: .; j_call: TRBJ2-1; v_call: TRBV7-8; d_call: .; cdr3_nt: TGTGCCAGCAGCTTATCCCCCCCGGACAGGCAGTTCTTC; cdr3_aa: CASSLSPPDRQFF
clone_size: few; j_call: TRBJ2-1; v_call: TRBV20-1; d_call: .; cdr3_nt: TGCAGTGCTCTCGGGACGAGCTCCTACAATGAGCAGTTCTTC; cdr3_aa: CSALGTSSYNEQFF
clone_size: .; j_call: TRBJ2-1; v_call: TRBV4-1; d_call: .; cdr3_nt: TGCGCCAGCAGCCAAGAGCCACCCCAAGGGGACAATGAGCAGTTCTTC; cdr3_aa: CASSQEPPQGDNEQFF
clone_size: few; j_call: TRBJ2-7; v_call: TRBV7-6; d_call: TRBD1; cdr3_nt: TGTGCCAGCAGACTAGGGACAGGTTCATACAATGAGCAGTACTTC; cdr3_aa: CASRLGTGSYNEQYF
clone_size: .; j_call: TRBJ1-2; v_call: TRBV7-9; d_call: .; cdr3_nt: TGTGCCAGCAGCTTAGACCTCCCCTGGCGGGGCTACACCTTC; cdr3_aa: CASSLDLPWRGYTF
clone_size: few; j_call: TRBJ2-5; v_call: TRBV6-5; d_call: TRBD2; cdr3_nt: TGTGCCAGCATGCGGGGGGGGGCTTTGTACGAGACCCAGTACTTC; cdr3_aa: CASMRGGALYETQYF
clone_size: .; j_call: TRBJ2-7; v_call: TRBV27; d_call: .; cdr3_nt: TGTGCCAACTACAAAAGACAGGCGATCTCCTACGAGCAGTACTTC; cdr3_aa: CANYKRQAISYEQYF
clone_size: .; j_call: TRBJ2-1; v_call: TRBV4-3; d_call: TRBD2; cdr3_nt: TGCGCCAGCAGCCAAGAGCCTGGGACTAGCGGACACAATGAGCAGTTCTTC; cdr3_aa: CASSQEPGTSGHNEQFF
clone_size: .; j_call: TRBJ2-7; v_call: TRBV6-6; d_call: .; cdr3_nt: TGTGCCAGCAGTTACTCTCAGGGCACCTACGAGCAGTACTTC; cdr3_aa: CASSYSQGTYEQYF
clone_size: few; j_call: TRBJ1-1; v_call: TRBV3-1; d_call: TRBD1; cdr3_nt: TGTGCCAGCAGCGAACAGGGGCGGGCTTTCTTT; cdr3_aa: CASSEQGRAFF